Reported below is one TCR beta chain. Its antigen remains unidentified. The data are from a study of CXCR3-negative and CXCR3-positive naive CD8 T cells. General observations from the study: Naive subsets had comparable surface CD5, so TRB CDR3 properties gauged TCR strength. In both naive subsets diversity was comparably high, whereas memory CD8+ cells showed much lower diversity. In CXCR3-positive naive cells, the TRB CDR3s were more hydrophobic than in CXCR3-negative naive cells. Memory cells differed in TRBV-TRBJ usage, but naive CXCR3-negative and CXCR3-positive cells had similar usage.

CD45RO-CCR7+CD27+CD95- characterized naive CD8+ T cells. CDR3 length: 14 residues. Per germline, CDR1 SGHTA and CDR2 FQGTGA. In preparing the TRB cDNA libraries, 5' RACE with UMI labels was used. TCRdb re-called the 5' RACE reads; every CDR3 protein appears as one record, without DNA. This table holds roughly 100,000 distinct CDR3 sequences. The V gene is TRBV7-3, the J gene TRBJ2-1. This TCR derives from a human donor in good health. Some clones in this sample may be carry-over from other donors' samples. What was sequenced was naive CXCR3+ CD8+ T cells from blood. Subset meaning: CD45RO-CCR7+CD27+CD95- naive CD8+ T cells expressing CXCR3 (TNR3+). CDR3: CASSPIHSYNEQFF.